The 13 T cell receptor beta chains below all came from one sample that was sequenced in a study of vaccination and CD4 T cells after COVID-19. Treatment denoted: approximately 9-day PBMC culture with coronavirus spike peptide pools or control peptides (ViraFEST assay). Their cognate antigens are unknown. Once obtained from cultured CD4+ T cells, the DNA was sequenced using the Oncomine TCR Beta short-read assay. TCRdb itself ran the PCR reads through MiXCR, one entry per CDR3 protein. The table includes 20,000 to 25,000 distinct CDR3 sequences, under 55% detected once. The input for sequencing was CD4+ T cells from blood, cultured in vitro, taken before SARS-CoV-2 vaccination. These receptors came from a human donor who received a COVID-19 vaccine.

The V call is TRBV6-5, the J call TRBJ2-7; the D is unclear. Trimming removed 2 bases from V and 5 bases from J, with 10 bases in between. In germline, CDR1 is MNHEY, CDR2 SVGAGI. CDR3 size: 13 residues. CDR3 region: CASSYLGTHEQYF. The CDR3 DNA reads as TGTGCCAGCAGTTACCTGGGAACCCACGAGCAGTACTTC.

This clonotype was detected only a few times. The chain carries TRBV2 and TRBJ2-5, with 7 bases fitting TRBD2. CDR1 and CDR2 from the germline V gene are SNHLY and FYNNEI. The CDR3 totals 17 residues. V shed 2 bases and J 6 bases; nucleotides not matched to a gene: 15. The CDR3 region has the DNA TGTGCCAGCAGTGAACTCCCGAGCGGGGCTATACGAAAGACCCAGTACTTC. It specifies CASSELPSGAIRKTQYF.

This chain links TRBV12-3 or TRBV12-4 with TRBJ1-1; no clear D gene. The CDR3 consists of 12 residues. The germline V and J ends were trimmed by 6 bases and 11 bases, with 16 bases remaining between them. CDR3 loop: CASSWALQRAFF. CDR3 coding DNA: TGTGCCAGCAGCTGGGCCTTGCAGAGGGCTTTCTTT.

The V gene is TRBV7-2, the J gene TRBJ1-6; D unresolved. The ends were cut back, 1 base at V and 12 bases at J, with 16 bases in the middle. The CDR3 has 15 amino acids. Germline V gene data show CDR1 as SGHTA and CDR2 as FQGNSA. The CDR3 DNA reads TGTGCCAGCAGCTTAGGAGTCGGCCTGGTAGGACCCCTCCACTTT. Translation: CASSLGVGLVGPLHF.

This clonotype came up a few times. The chain combines TRBV7-9 with TRBJ1-5; TRBD1 matches at 8 bases. Germline CDR1 reads SEHNR; CDR2 reads FQNEAQ (reference sequence). Losses at the gene ends were 3 bases for V and 3 bases for J; bases not matched to a gene: 16. The CDR3 has 19 residues. The DNA for the CDR3 is TGTGCCAGCAGCTTTTATCTGGGCAGGGGGCGAGCAGACAATCAGCCCCAGCATTTT. Translated: CASSFYLGRGRADNQPQHF.

The V and J genes are TRBV11-1 and TRBJ2-5; 11 positions agree with TRBD2. This CDR3 has 15 amino acids. Germline V gene data show CDR1 as SGHAT and CDR2 as FQDESV (reference sequence). V lost 3 bases, J lost 1 base, and 1 base stayed unmatched. The CDR3 region has the DNA TGTGCCAGCAGCTTTAGCGGGGGGGCCCAAGAGACCCAGTACTTC. This encodes CASSFSGGAQETQYF.

A few counts support this clonotype. This chain connects TRBV20-1 to TRBJ1-2, with TRBD1 matching 7 bases. The CDR3 loop spans 14 amino acids. Germline loops: CDR1 DFQATT, CDR2 SNEGSKA (reference sequence). The V segment lost 6 bases and the J segment 5 bases; nucleotides outside the gene matches: 12. CDR3 sequence reads: CSAPPGTDRYGYTF. CDR3 in DNA: TGCAGTGCCCCCCCTGGGACAGATAGGTATGGCTACACCTTC.

The chain joins TRBV5-1 to TRBJ1-6; TRBD1 might be the D (5 bases). CDR1 SGHRS and CDR2 YFSETQ come from the germline V gene. Between the trimmed V and J ends, which lost 7 bases and 5 bases, there was a span of 10 bases. The CDR3 sequence is 13 residues long. CDR3 in amino acids: CASRDSNNSPLHF. The CDR3 coding sequence is TGCGCCAGCCGGGACTCGAATAATTCACCCCTCCACTTT.

The V and J genes are TRBV6-5 and TRBJ2-7; D gene unclear. The CDR3 has 9 residues. Deletions cut 2 bases from V and 7 bases from J, with 0 bases between. The germline CDR1 and CDR2 sequences are MNHEY and SVGAGI. DNA for the CDR3: TGTGCCAGCAGTTACGAGCAGTACTTC. This translates into CASSYEQYF.

The chain uses TRBV6-5 and TRBJ2-7; D unresolved. Germline V gene lookup returns CDR1 MNHEY and CDR2 SVGAGI. This CDR3 has 15 residues. V gave up 1 base and J gave up 0 bases, with 10 bases separating them. The CDR3 sequence: CASSYFQSLSYEQYF. The CDR3 DNA reads as TGTGCCAGCAGTTACTTCCAGAGCCTCTCCTACGAGCAGTACTTC.

The chain carries TRBV12-3 or TRBV12-4 and TRBJ2-7, with D maybe TRBD2 (6 bases). CDR3 length: 17 amino acids. With 3 bases removed from V and 5 bases from J, the gap between germline ends came to 23 bases. CDR3 nucleotides: TGTGCCAGCAGTTTTTCGTCAGGCGGAGGGGTGTCACACGAGCAGTACTTC. This sequence encodes CASSFSSGGGVSHEQYF.

The chain joins TRBV20-1 to TRBJ2-3; 7 positions agree with TRBD2. Germline values: CDR1 DFQATT, CDR2 SNEGSKA (reference sequence). V dropped 0 bases and J dropped 2; count of bases not matched to a gene: 5. CDR3 length equals 15 residues. Written as DNA, the CDR3 is TGCAGTGCTAGAGATTGGGGGGGAAACACAGATACGCAGTATTTT. This translates into CSARDWGGNTDTQYF.

CDR3 sequence (DNA): TGTGCCAGCAGCTTAAACAGCCCCGGGGAGCTGTTTTTT. Encoded protein: CASSLNSPGELFF. The V and J genes are TRBV7-9 and TRBJ2-2; D ambiguous. Between the trimmed V and J ends, which lost 2 bases and 6 bases, there was a span of 7 bases. Germline V gives CDR1 SEHNR, CDR2 FQNEAQ (reference sequence). This CDR3 comprises 13 residues.